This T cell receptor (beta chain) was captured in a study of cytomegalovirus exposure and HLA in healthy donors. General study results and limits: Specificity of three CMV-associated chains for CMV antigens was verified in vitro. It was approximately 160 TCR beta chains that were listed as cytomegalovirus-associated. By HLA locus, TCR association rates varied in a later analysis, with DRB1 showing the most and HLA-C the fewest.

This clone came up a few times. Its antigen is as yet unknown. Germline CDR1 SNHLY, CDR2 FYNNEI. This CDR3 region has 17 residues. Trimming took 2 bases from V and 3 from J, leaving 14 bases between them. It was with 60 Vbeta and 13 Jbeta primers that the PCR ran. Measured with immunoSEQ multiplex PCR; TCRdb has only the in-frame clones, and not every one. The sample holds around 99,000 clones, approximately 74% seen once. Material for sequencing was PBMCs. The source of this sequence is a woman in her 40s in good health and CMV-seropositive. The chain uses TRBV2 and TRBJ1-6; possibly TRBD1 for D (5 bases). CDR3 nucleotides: TGTGCCAGCAGTGAAATGGGGCCATGGTACTATAATTCACCCCTCCACTTT. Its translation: CASSEMGPWYYNSPLHF.